This paragraph reports one T cell receptor beta chain. The antigen it binds to is not known. Base-call qualities are not available, and no considerably larger clone is one nucleotide away. V has 6 bases trimmed and J has 8 bases trimmed; junction bases matching no gene number 10. The germline V gene gives CDR1 as SNHLY and CDR2 as FYNNEI. Including the terminal cysteine and phenylalanine, the CDR3 comprises 14 residues. Just the 42-base CDR3 DNA is kept, in frame starting at base 1. The data are from a study of T cell clonotyping in hematopoietic cell transplantation (dated by TCRdb to the early 2020s). General notes on the study: In the study, over a hundred blood samples were gathered from under 45 consecutive transplant recipients and their related donors. Patients were recruited between late 2015 and early 2017 and followed until late 2020 or death.

The meaning of the sample's time point label: 100 days after allo-HCT. Blood samples were obtained from recipients approximately 28 days before transplant and at days 30, 100 and 180 after transplant. Nuclei Lysis Solution was used to extract genomic DNA from fresh or cryopreserved unfractionated peripheral blood mononuclear cells. With the immunoSEQ assay, which is a bias-controlled multiplex PCR relying on V- and J-specific primers, TCR beta CDR3 regions were amplified from genomic DNA. A proprietary barcode and Illumina adapter sequences were added to the CDR3 amplicons in a second PCR step. An Illumina MiSeq instrument was used to sequence the CDR3 libraries. From the authors' description of their analysis: Export and quality control were performed with immunoSEQ Analyzer 3.0, and downstream analyses were performed with R Bioconductor and Immunarch. Only productive rearrangements in the normalized downsampled data set were used to calculate repertoire metrics. Pathologically expanded clonotypes were defined as those larger than 5 templates in the normalized cohort. The Inverse Simpson Index was used to measure repertoire diversity. CMV-specificity analyses were carried out on the non-normalized data set to capture all clonotypes. In its TCRdb copy, this immuneACCESS table keeps in-frame sequences only and misses some clones. Where compared with another copy, unresolved V genes explain less than half of these, and the others have no known cause. That table gives V, J and clone size, and the DNA gave D and trimming. Recorded for this sample are 10,000 to 15,000 clones; roughly 90% of them occurred a single time. The ten top clones hold 7.8% of the sample.

The paper's findings and limits, for the study overall: The sample size was limited and the cells went unsorted, which meant the CD4 and CD8 repertoire contributions could not be told apart. Broader posttransplant TCR repertoire diversity was predicted by donor and pretransplant recipient Inverse Simpson Index values. Recipient TCR diversity fell after transplant, with pathologically expanded clonotypes rising progressively from day 30 to day 180. Overlap with donor repertoires was found for only a small fraction of recipient repertoires, with over 95% found to appear de novo at the given depth.

This sample comprised PBMCs, obtained 100 days after allogeneic stem cell transplant. The sequence derives from a female patient aged 50-65 years who had an allogeneic stem cell transplant from an unrelated donor, so the T cells may come from the graft donor. Some clones in this sample may be carry-over from other donors' samples. The chain couples TRBV2 to TRBJ1-2; a stretch of 9 junction bases matches TRBD1. The CDR3 region: CASSEGQGYGGYTF. Here is the DNA: TGTGCCAGCAGCGAGGGACAGGGATACGGAGGCTACACCTTC.